The rows below give T cell receptor beta chains drawn from one sample of a study of response to subunit inactivated influenza vaccine. TCRdb recomputed calls from the RT-PCR reads with MiXCR, one row per CDR3 protein. The sample shows hundreds of thousands of distinct CDR3 sequences, 13% of them seen only once. Source: PBMCs from blood, taken around seven weeks after vaccination. All receptors derive from a man aged 50 to 59 who received an inactivated influenza vaccine. CDR3s include the opening cysteine and the closing phenylalanine or tryptophan. The D gene is left open where the match is weak. Clone size is shown for a subset of rows, as once, few, many or a class of expanded clone.

>many|TRBV7-2|TRBJ1-2|-
CASSLGRREGYTF
TGTGCCAGCAGCTTAGGACGGAGGGAAGGCTACACCTTC
>-|TRBV20-1|TRBJ1-6|TRBD1
CSARQDRVSPLHF
TGCAGTGCTAGACAGGACAGGGTTTCACCCCTCCACTTT
>few|TRBV6-1|TRBJ2-7|TRBD1
CASSERTGGPYEQYF
TGTGCCAGCAGTGAACGGACAGGGGGTCCCTACGAGCAGTACTTC
>-|TRBV29-1|TRBJ2-5|-
CSVELGVAVQETQYF
TGCAGCGTTGAATTGGGGGTTGCGGTCCAAGAGACCCAGTACTTC
>few|TRBV3-1|TRBJ2-1|-
CASSRPRQAVDEQFF
TGTGCCAGCAGCCGTCCGAGGCAGGCGGTGGATGAGCAGTTCTTC
>-|TRBV6-1|TRBJ2-6|-
CASRLDGANVLTF
TGTGCCAGCAGGTTGGATGGGGCCAACGTCCTGACTTTC
>many|TRBV20-1|TRBJ1-2|TRBD1
CSARDRGLNYGYTF
TGCAGTGCTAGAGACAGGGGGCTTAACTATGGCTACACCTTC
>many|TRBV20-1|TRBJ2-7|TRBD1
CSAEPGTGAREQYF
TGCAGTGCTGAACCCGGGACAGGGGCTCGGGAGCAGTACTTC
>-|TRBV4-3|TRBJ2-2|-
CASSQGTGINTGELFF
TGCGCCAGCAGCCAAGGGACTGGAATAAACACCGGGGAGCTGTTTTTT
>-|TRBV5-5|TRBJ2-7|-
CASSETLYEQYF
TGTGCCAGCAGCGAGACACTTTACGAGCAGTACTTC
>-|TRBV7-8|TRBJ2-6|-
CASSSRGTLSGANVLTF
TGTGCCAGCAGCTCCAGGGGCACGCTCTCTGGGGCCAACGTCCTGACTTTC
>-|TRBV2|TRBJ2-1|-
CASSADRYNEQFF
TGTGCCAGCAGTGCAGACAGATACAATGAGCAGTTCTTC
>many|TRBV5-1|TRBJ2-5|-
CASSWMTVQETQYF
TGCGCCAGCAGCTGGATGACGGTCCAAGAGACCCAGTACTTC
>-|TRBV20-1|TRBJ2-1|-
CSARDFRRGNEQFF
TGCAGTGCTAGAGATTTCAGGAGAGGCAATGAGCAGTTCTTC
>-|TRBV3-1|TRBJ1-3|-
CASSSPGQGNTIYF
TGTGCCAGCAGCTCACCGGGACAAGGAAACACCATATATTTT
>-|TRBV3-1|TRBJ2-3|-
CASSQDLADTQYF
TGTGCCAGCAGCCAAGATCTAGCAGATACGCAGTATTTT
>-|TRBV6-6|TRBJ1-1|-
CASTGGPTEAFF
TGTGCCAGCACCGGGGGCCCCACTGAAGCTTTCTTT
>few|TRBV29-1|TRBJ1-1|TRBD1
CSVGTGWDTEAFF
TGCAGCGTTGGGACAGGATGGGACACTGAAGCTTTCTTT
>-|TRBV10-3|TRBJ2-2|-
CAIRGDGRDTGELFF
TGTGCCATCAGGGGGGACGGGCGGGACACCGGGGAGCTGTTTTTT
>few|TRBV3-1|TRBJ1-2|-
CASSQGRGYTF
TGTGCCAGCAGCCAAGGTCGAGGCTACACCTTC
>few|TRBV28|TRBJ2-1|-
CASSLDGSGPGSYNEQFF
TGTGCCAGCAGTTTAGATGGTTCCGGTCCGGGCTCCTACAATGAGCAGTTCTTC
>many|TRBV12-3/TRBV12-4|TRBJ1-2|TRBD1
CASKPYRGDYGYTF
TGTGCCAGCAAACCATACAGGGGCGACTATGGCTACACCTTC
>many|TRBV4-3|TRBJ1-2|-
CASSQDQGRGYTF
TGCGCCAGCAGCCAAGACCAGGGGAGAGGCTACACCTTC
>-|TRBV12-3/TRBV12-4|TRBJ2-7|-
CASSIGGNSYEQYF
TGTGCCAGCAGTATCGGGGGAAACTCCTACGAGCAGTACTTC
>few|TRBV6-2/TRBV6-3|TRBJ2-1|-
CASSRLRMGNEQFF
TGTGCCAGCAGTCGACTGCGGATGGGCAATGAGCAGTTCTTC
>few|TRBV12-3/TRBV12-4|TRBJ2-3|TRBD2
CASSPGLAGVGDTQYF
TGTGCCAGCAGTCCGGGACTAGCGGGAGTCGGGGATACGCAGTATTTT
>-|TRBV7-2|TRBJ2-3|TRBD1
CASSIAEGAGDTQYF
TGTGCCAGCAGCATAGCAGAGGGGGCCGGAGATACGCAGTATTTT
>few|TRBV12-3/TRBV12-4|TRBJ2-1|-
CASTLGGYNEQFF
TGTGCCAGCACCTTAGGGGGGTACAATGAGCAGTTCTTC
>-|TRBV6-2/TRBV6-3|TRBJ2-7|-
CASLASDYEQYF
TGTGCCAGCCTAGCCAGCGACTACGAGCAGTACTTC
>many|TRBV12-5|TRBJ1-1|-
CASGYVGQEAFF
TGTGCTAGTGGGTACGTGGGGCAGGAAGCTTTCTTT
>many|TRBV5-1|TRBJ2-2|-
CASSRTEIDTGELFF
TGCGCCAGCAGCCGCACGGAGATAGACACCGGGGAGCTGTTTTTT
>many|TRBV7-2|TRBJ2-1|TRBD2
CASRPIAGGGYNEQFF
TGTGCCAGCAGACCTATAGCGGGGGGAGGGTATAATGAGCAGTTCTTC
>few|TRBV7-3|TRBJ2-7|-
CASSLMSGSEQYF
TGTGCCAGCAGCTTAATGTCGGGGTCCGAGCAGTACTTC
>-|TRBV28|TRBJ2-7|TRBD2
CASSLFGGSYEQYF
TGTGCCAGCAGTTTGTTCGGGGGGTCCTACGAGCAGTACTTC
>-|TRBV12-3/TRBV12-4|TRBJ2-5|TRBD2
CASRGTSGGEYQETQYF
TGTGCCAGCAGGGGGACTAGCGGGGGGGAGTACCAAGAGACCCAGTACTTC
>few|TRBV11-1|TRBJ2-3|-
CASSPSRGEGLFGTDTQYF
TGTGCCAGCAGCCCCTCGCGGGGTGAGGGTTTATTCGGCACAGATACGCAGTATTTT
>few|TRBV4-3|TRBJ2-6|-
CASSQEIVEANVLTF
TGCGCCAGCAGCCAAGAGATCGTGGAGGCCAACGTCCTGACTTTC
>few|TRBV7-9|TRBJ2-2|-
CASSTTRMVNTGELFF
TGTGCCAGCAGCACCACTAGAATGGTGAACACCGGGGAGCTGTTTTTT
>once|TRBV14|TRBJ2-1|TRBD2
CASSPLPGLAGGSYNEQFF
TGTGCCAGCAGCCCCTTACCGGGACTAGCGGGAGGGTCCTACAATGAGCAGTTCTTC
>few|TRBV29-1|TRBJ2-1|TRBD1
CSAGQGDEQFF
TGCAGCGCCGGACAGGGCGATGAGCAGTTCTTC
>many|TRBV7-8|TRBJ1-1|-
CASSLGQYTEAFF
TGTGCCAGCAGCTTAGGGCAGTACACTGAAGCTTTCTTT
>few|TRBV25-1|TRBJ1-2|TRBD1
CASNAGTGNYGYTF
TGTGCCAGCAACGCCGGGACAGGGAACTATGGCTACACCTTC
>-|TRBV12-3/TRBV12-4|TRBJ2-1|-
CASSLEVLRESADEQFF
TGTGCCAGCAGTTTAGAGGTGTTACGGGAGTCTGCCGATGAGCAGTTCTTC
>many|TRBV12-3/TRBV12-4|TRBJ2-7|-
CASSPSLYAEQYF
TGTGCCAGCAGTCCTTCCTTATACGCCGAGCAGTACTTC
>-|TRBV7-2|TRBJ2-4|-
CASSLAPGKNIQYF
TGTGCCAGCAGCTTAGCTCCAGGGAAAAACATTCAGTACTTC
>-|TRBV7-9|TRBJ2-7|-
CASSLGRTGNDEEYF
TGTGCAAGCAGCTTAGGCCGCACAGGGAATGACGAGGAGTACTTC
>-|TRBV20-1|TRBJ2-3|-
CSGGDSTDTQYF
TGCAGTGGGGGGGATAGCACAGATACGCAGTATTTT
>-|TRBV20-1|TRBJ2-7|-
CSASVEGPYEQYF
TGCAGTGCTTCGGTTGAGGGCCCCTACGAGCAGTACTTC
>-|TRBV3-1|TRBJ2-7|-
CASSQGILNYEQYF
TGTGCCAGCAGCCAGGGGATCCTAAACTACGAGCAGTACTTC
>many|TRBV12-3/TRBV12-4|TRBJ1-5|-
CASSSGLLSWNQPQHF
TGTGCCAGCAGTTCCGGACTTTTAAGTTGGAATCAGCCCCAGCATTTT
>-|TRBV6-1|TRBJ2-3|TRBD1
CASSARGQGRSDTQYF
TGTGCCAGCAGTGCACGGGGACAGGGACGGTCAGATACGCAGTATTTT
>-|TRBV4-3|TRBJ2-1|TRBD1
CASSQGQGRNEQFF
TGCGCCAGCAGCCAGGGACAGGGGAGAAATGAGCAGTTCTTC